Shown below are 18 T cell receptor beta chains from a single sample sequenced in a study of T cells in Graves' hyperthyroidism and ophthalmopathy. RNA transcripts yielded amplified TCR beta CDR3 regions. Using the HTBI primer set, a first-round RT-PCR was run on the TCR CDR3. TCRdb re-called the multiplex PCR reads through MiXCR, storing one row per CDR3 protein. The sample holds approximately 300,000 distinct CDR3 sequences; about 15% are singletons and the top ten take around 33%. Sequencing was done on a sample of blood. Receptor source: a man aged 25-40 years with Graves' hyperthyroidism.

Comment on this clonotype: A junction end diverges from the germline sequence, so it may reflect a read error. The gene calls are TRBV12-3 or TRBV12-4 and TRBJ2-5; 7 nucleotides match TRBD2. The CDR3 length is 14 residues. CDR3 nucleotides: TGTGCCAGCACCGATCTAGCGGCAAAAGAGACCCAGCACTTC. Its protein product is CASTDLAAKETQHF.

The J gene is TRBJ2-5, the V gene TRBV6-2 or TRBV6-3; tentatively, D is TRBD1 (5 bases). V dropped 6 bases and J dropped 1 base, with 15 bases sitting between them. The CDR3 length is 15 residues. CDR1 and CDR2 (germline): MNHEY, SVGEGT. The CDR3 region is CASSPTADSQETQYF. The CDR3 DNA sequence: TGTGCCAGCAGCCCCACCGCCGACAGCCAAGAGACCCAGTACTTC.

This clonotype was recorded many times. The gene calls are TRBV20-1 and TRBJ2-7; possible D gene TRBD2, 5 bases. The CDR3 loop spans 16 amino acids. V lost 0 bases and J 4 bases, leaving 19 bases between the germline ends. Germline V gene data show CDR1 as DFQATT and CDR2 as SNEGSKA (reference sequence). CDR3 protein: CSARDRFGKGWYEQYF. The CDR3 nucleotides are TGCAGTGCTAGAGATCGTTTCGGGAAAGGTTGGTACGAGCAGTACTTC.

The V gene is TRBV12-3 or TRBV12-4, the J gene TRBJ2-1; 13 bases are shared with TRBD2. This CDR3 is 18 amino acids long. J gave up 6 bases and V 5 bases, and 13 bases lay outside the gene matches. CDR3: CASSLHLRGLAGRNEQFF. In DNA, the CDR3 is TGTGCCAGCAGTCTCCACCTACGGGGACTAGCGGGACGCAATGAGCAGTTCTTC.

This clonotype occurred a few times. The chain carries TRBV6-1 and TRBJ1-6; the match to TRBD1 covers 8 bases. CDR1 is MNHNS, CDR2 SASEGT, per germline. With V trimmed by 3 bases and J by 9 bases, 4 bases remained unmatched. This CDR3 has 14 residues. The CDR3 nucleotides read TGTGCCAGCAGTGACCCGGGACAGGCTTCACCCCTCCACTTT. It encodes CASSDPGQASPLHF.

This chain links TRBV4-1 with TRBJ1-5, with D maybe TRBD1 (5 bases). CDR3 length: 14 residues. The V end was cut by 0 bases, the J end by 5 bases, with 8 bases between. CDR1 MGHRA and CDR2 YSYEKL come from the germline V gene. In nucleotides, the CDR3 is TGCGCCAGCAGCCAAGACAGGGCCTATCAGCCCCAGCATTTT. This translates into CASSQDRAYQPQHF.

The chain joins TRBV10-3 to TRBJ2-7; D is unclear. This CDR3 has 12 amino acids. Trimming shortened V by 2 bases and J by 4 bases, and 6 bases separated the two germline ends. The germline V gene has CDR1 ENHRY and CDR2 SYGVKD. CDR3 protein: CAISEGLYEQYF. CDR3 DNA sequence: TGTGCCATCAGTGAGGGCCTTTACGAGCAGTACTTC.

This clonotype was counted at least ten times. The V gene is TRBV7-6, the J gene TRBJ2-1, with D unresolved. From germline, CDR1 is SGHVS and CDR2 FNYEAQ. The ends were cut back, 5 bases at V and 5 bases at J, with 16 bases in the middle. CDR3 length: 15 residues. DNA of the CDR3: TGTGCCAGCAGCCACAGACATTCGGAAAACAATGAGCAGTTCTTC. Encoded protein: CASSHRHSENNEQFF.

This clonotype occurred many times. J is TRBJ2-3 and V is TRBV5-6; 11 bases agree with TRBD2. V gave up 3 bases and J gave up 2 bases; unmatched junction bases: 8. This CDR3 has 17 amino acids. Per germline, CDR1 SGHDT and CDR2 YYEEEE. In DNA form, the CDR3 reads TGTGCCAGCAGCTGGGACCGACTAGCGGGACTCACAGATACGCAGTATTTT. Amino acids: CASSWDRLAGLTDTQYF.

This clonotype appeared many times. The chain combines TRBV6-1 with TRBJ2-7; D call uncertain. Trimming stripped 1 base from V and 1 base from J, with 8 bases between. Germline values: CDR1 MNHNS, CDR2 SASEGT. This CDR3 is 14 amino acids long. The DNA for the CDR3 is TGTGCCAGCAGTGAAGTCGCAGGATCCTACGAGCAGTACTTC. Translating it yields CASSEVAGSYEQYF.

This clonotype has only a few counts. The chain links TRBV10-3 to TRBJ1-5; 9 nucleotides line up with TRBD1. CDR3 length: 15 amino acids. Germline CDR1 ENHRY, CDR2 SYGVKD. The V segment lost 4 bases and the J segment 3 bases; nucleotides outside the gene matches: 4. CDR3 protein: CAISGTGALNQPQHF. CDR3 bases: TGTGCCATCAGTGGGACAGGGGCTCTCAATCAGCCCCAGCATTTT.

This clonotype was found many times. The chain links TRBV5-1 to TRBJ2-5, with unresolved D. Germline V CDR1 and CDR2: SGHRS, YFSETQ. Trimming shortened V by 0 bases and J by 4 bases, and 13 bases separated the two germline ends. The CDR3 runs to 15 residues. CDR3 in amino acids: CASSLVLGKGETQYF. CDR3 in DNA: TGCGCCAGCAGCTTGGTTTTGGGCAAAGGAGAGACCCAGTACTTC.

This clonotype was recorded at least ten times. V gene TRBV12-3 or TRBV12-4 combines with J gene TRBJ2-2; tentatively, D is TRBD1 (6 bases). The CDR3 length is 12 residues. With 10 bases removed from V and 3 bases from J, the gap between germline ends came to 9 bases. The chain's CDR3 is CATGQYTGELFF. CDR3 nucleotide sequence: TGTGCCACCGGACAGTACACCGGGGAGCTGTTTTTT.

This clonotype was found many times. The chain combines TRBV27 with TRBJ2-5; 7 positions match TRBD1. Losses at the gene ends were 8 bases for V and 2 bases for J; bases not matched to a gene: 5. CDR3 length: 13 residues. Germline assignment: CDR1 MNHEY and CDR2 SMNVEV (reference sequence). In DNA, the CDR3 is TGTGCCAGCGGGGACAGCGAACAAGAGACCCAGTACTTC. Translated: CASGDSEQETQYF.

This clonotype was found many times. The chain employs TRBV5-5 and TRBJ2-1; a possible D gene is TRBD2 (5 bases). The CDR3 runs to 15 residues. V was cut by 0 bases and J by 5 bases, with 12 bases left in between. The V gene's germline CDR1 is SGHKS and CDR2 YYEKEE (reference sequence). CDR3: CASSLGSGIDNEQFF. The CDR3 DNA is TGTGCCAGCAGCTTGGGTTCCGGGATCGACAATGAGCAGTTCTTC.

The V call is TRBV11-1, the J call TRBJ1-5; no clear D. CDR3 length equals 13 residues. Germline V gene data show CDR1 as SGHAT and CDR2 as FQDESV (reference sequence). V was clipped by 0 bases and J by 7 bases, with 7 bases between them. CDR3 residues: CASSLAELQPQHF. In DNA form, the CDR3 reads TGTGCCAGCAGCTTAGCCGAGCTCCAGCCCCAGCATTTT.

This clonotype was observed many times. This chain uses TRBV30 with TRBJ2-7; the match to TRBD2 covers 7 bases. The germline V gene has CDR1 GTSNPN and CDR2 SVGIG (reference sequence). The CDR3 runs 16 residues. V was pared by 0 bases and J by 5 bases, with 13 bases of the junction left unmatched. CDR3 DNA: TGTGCCTGGAGTGTAGGATGGGCGGGAGTTCGGGACGAGCAGTACTTC. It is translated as CAWSVGWAGVRDEQYF.

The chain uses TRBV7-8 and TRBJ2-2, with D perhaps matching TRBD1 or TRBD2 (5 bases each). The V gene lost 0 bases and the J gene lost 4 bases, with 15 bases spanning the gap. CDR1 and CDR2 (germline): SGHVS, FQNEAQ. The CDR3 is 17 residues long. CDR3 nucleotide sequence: TGTGCCAGCAGCTTAGCGCATGGGGGAGAGGTCACCGGGGAGCTGTTTTTT. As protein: CASSLAHGGEVTGELFF.